Each of the 16 T cell receptor beta chains below was sequenced from the same sample in a study of shared clonotypes between healthy human individuals. Clones were read by immunoSEQ multiplex PCR, and TCRdb kept only the in-frame ones, dropping some. The sample holds millions of clones, approximately 94% seen once. Input material: naive CD4+ T cells sorted from blood. Stated subset: CD45RA+ positively selected. These receptors were taken from a man in his late teens or twenties in good health.

J is TRBJ2-1 and V is TRBV7-8; 11 bases fit TRBD2. CDR1 SGHVS and CDR2 FQNEAQ come from the germline V gene. The length of the CDR3 is 18 residues. V was clipped by 5 bases and J by 0 bases; unmatched bases: 9. The CDR3, as DNA: TGTGCCAGCAGCCCACCCGGGACTAGCGGTAGCTCCTACAATGAGCAGTTCTTC. This codes for CASSPPGTSGSSYNEQFF.

The rearrangement links TRBV6-5 to TRBJ1-6; weak D call: TRBD1 (5 bases). V gave up 6 bases and J gave up 9 bases, with 15 bases separating them. The CDR3 sequence is 14 residues long. Germline loops: CDR1 MNHEY, CDR2 SVGAGI. The CDR3 spells CASSRGREASPLHF. The CDR3 bases are TGTGCCAGCAGCCGGGGGAGGGAAGCTTCACCCCTCCACTTT.

As concerns this clone: Other DNA sequences from this sample encode an identical CDR3 as well. The CDR3 loop is CASSPGLGEQFF. In DNA, the CDR3 is TGTGCCAGCTCACCAGGACTCGGGGAGCAGTTCTTC. The rearrangement joins TRBV18 to TRBJ2-1, with a weak D call TRBD2 (5 bases). CDR1 is KGHSH, CDR2 LQKENI, per germline. This CDR3 is built from 12 residues. V was pared by 2 bases and J by 10 bases, with 9 bases between.

This clone occurred once. The chain is built from TRBV10-3 and TRBJ2-6, with 7 bases lining up with TRBD2. V dropped 3 bases and J dropped 2; count of bases not matched to a gene: 10. The germline V gene has CDR1 ENHRY and CDR2 SYGVKD. This CDR3 spans 18 amino acids. CDR3 region: CAISDERGGGTGANVLTF. CDR3 coding DNA: TGTGCCATCAGTGACGAGAGGGGCGGGGGAACTGGGGCCAACGTCCTGACTTTC.

The chain carries TRBV6-5 and TRBJ1-2; TRBD1 is a possible D gene (5 bases). The germline CDR1 and CDR2 sequences are MNHEY and SVGAGI. The CDR3 runs to 14 residues. V was pared by 8 bases and J by 2 bases, with 15 bases between. DNA for the CDR3: TGTGCCAGCGGGTCAGGGCGGATAAACTATGGCTACACCTTC. Protein: CASGSGRINYGYTF.

CDR3 sequence (DNA): TGTGCCAGCAGCCCCCGGACGGGGGCGGGCGAGCAGTACTTC. Amino acid sequence: CASSPRTGAGEQYF. V is TRBV7-3 and J is TRBJ2-7, with D perhaps matching TRBD1 or TRBD2 (6 bases each). CDR1 is SGHTA and CDR2 is FQGTGA in the germline V gene. With 5 bases removed from V and 6 bases from J, the gap between germline ends came to 17 bases. The CDR3 runs 14 residues.

The chain couples TRBV4-2 to TRBJ2-7, with D perhaps assigned TRBD1 or TRBD2 (6 bases each). Germline V gene data show CDR1 as LGHNA and CDR2 as YNFKEQ. The CDR3 consists of 18 residues. Trimming shortened V by 0 bases and J by 2 bases, and 20 bases separated the two germline ends. CDR3 bases: TGTGCCAGCAGCCAAGAGTCGGGGGCACAGGGCCTGGCCTACGAGCAGTACTTC. Its protein product is CASSQESGAQGLAYEQYF.

The gene calls are TRBV19 and TRBJ2-5; D assignment may be TRBD1 or TRBD2 (5 bases each). From germline, CDR1 is LNHDA and CDR2 SQIVND (reference sequence). Trimming left V 5 bases short and J 0 bases short, with 10 bases between. The CDR3 loop spans 14 amino acids. The CDR3 loop is CASSFGGYQETQYF. Written as DNA, the CDR3 is TGTGCCAGTAGTTTTGGGGGTTACCAAGAGACCCAGTACTTC.

This clone was seen just once. The chain carries TRBV18 and TRBJ2-2; 7 nucleotides match TRBD1. After removal of 4 bases from V and 4 bases from J, the junction contained 9 bases not matched to a gene. CDR1 KGHSH and CDR2 LQKENI come from the germline V gene. The CDR3 contains 16 residues. CDR3 nucleotides: TGTGCCAGCTCACGTTTGACAGGGAGCGGCACCGGGGAGCTGTTTTTT. It yields the protein CASSRLTGSGTGELFF.

The rearrangement joins TRBV6-1 to TRBJ2-7; D uncertain. CDR3 length: 14 residues. V lost 3 bases to trimming and J lost 4 bases, with 13 bases between them. Germline values: CDR1 MNHNS, CDR2 SASEGT. The CDR3 protein is CASSDSGDGYEQYF. The DNA of the CDR3 is TGTGCCAGCAGTGACAGTGGGGATGGGTACGAGCAGTACTTC.

The chain is built from TRBV7-9 and TRBJ2-7; 10 positions agree with TRBD2. Germline lookup yields CDR1 SEHNR and CDR2 FQNEAQ (reference sequence). With 3 bases clipped from V and 5 bases from J, the junction kept 7 bases outside the gene matches. The CDR3 runs to 15 residues. The chain's CDR3 is CASSFLMGLANEQYF. For the CDR3, the DNA is TGTGCCAGCAGCTTCCTAATGGGACTAGCGAACGAGCAGTACTTC.

Only one count was recorded for this clone. This rearrangement joins TRBV9 to TRBJ2-7; 8 nucleotides agree with TRBD1. The CDR3 is made up of 13 amino acids. V lost 4 bases, J lost 3 bases, and 3 bases stayed unmatched. CDR1 is SGDLS and CDR2 is YYNGEE in the germline V gene. CDR3 sequence reads: CASSHTGGYEQYF. The CDR3 bases are TGTGCCAGCAGCCATACAGGGGGCTACGAGCAGTACTTC.

The rearrangement joins TRBV4-3 to TRBJ2-3, with D perhaps matching TRBD1 (6 bases). CDR3 length: 16 amino acids. Germline CDR1 reads LGHNA; CDR2 reads YSLEER. With 1 base removed from V and 0 bases from J, the gap between germline ends came to 11 bases. The chain's CDR3 is CASSQAGAASTDTQYF. The DNA for the CDR3 is TGCGCCAGCAGCCAAGCAGGGGCAGCAAGCACAGATACGCAGTATTTT.

The J gene is TRBJ2-2, the V gene TRBV10-3; 9 nucleotides line up with TRBD2. Germline V CDR1 and CDR2: ENHRY, SYGVKD. V shed 9 bases and J 5 bases; nucleotides not matched to a gene: 10. The CDR3 extends over 15 amino acids. In DNA, the CDR3 is TGTGCCATGGCTAGCGGGACTTCCGGGACCGGGGAGCTGTTTTTT. Its translation is CAMASGTSGTGELFF.

The rearrangement links TRBV10-3 to TRBJ1-4; a possible D gene is TRBD1 (5 bases). The V end lost 6 bases, the J end lost 4 bases, and 12 bases lay between the germline ends. CDR3 length: 14 residues. Looked up from germline, CDR1 is ENHRY and CDR2 is SYGVKD. CDR3 in amino acids: CAIRAGTDNEKLFF. CDR3 in DNA: TGTGCCATCAGAGCCGGGACGGATAATGAAAAACTGTTTTTT.

The rearrangement uses TRBV10-3 and TRBJ2-1; the D gene is possibly TRBD1 (6 bases). Trimming took off 6 bases at V and 9 bases at J, with 18 bases between the two ends. The CDR3 spans 14 residues. Germline CDR1 ENHRY, CDR2 SYGVKD. CDR3: CAIRLQGSPGEQFF. CDR3 nucleotides: TGTGCCATCAGATTGCAGGGGTCCCCGGGTGAGCAGTTCTTC.